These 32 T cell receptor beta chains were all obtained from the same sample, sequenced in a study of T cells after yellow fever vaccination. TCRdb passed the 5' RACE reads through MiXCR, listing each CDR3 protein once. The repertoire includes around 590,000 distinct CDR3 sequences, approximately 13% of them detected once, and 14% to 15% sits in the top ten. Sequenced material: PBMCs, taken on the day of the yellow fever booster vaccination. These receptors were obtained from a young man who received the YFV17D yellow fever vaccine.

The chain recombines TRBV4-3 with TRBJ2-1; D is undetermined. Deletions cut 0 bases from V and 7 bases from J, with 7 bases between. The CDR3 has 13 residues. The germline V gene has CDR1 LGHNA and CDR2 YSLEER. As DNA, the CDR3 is TGCGCCAGCAGCCAAGATGATCTGAATGAGCAGTTCTTC. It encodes CASSQDDLNEQFF.

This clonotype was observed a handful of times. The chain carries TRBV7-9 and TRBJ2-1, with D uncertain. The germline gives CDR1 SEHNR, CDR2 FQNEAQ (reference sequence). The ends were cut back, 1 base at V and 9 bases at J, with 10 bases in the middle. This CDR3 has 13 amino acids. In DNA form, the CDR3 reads TGTGCCAGCAGCTTAGGACCGCAAGCTGAGCAGTTCTTC. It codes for CASSLGPQAEQFF.

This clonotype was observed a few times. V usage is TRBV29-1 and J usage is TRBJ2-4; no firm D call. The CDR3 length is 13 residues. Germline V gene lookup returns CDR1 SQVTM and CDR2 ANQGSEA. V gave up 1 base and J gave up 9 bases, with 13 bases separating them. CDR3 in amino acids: CSVEGGGYGIQYF. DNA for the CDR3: TGCAGCGTTGAAGGGGGTGGGTACGGCATTCAGTACTTC.

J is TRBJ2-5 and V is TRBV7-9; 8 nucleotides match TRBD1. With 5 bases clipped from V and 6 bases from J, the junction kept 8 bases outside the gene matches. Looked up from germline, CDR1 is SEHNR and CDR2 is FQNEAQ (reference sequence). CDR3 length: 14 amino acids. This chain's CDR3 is CASSDPGGVKTQYF. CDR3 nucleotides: TGTGCCAGCAGCGATCCAGGGGGCGTGAAGACCCAGTACTTC.

CDR3 DNA: TGTGCCTGGAGTGTACAAGGGGCTAGCGGGCCCACCACAGATACGCAGTATTTT. Its translation: CAWSVQGASGPTTDTQYF. The chain uses TRBV30 and TRBJ2-3; the match to TRBD2 covers 8 bases. Germline V gene lookup returns CDR1 GTSNPN and CDR2 SVGIG (reference sequence). V was pared by 0 bases and J by 2 bases, with 13 bases of the junction left unmatched. The CDR3 loop spans 18 amino acids.

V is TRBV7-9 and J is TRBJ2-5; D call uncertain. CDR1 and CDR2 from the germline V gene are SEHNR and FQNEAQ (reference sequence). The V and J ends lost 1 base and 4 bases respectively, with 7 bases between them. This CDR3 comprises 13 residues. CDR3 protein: CASSLGSIETQYF. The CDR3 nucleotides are TGTGCCAGCAGCTTAGGGTCAATAGAGACCCAGTACTTC.

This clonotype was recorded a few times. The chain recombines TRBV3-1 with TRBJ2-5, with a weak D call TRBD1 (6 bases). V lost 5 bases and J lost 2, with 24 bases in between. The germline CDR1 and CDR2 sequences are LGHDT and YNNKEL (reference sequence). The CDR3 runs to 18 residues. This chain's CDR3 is CASSSPQGSPRIQETQYF. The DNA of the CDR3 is TGTGCCAGCAGCTCCCCCCAGGGGAGCCCGAGGATTCAAGAGACCCAGTACTTC.

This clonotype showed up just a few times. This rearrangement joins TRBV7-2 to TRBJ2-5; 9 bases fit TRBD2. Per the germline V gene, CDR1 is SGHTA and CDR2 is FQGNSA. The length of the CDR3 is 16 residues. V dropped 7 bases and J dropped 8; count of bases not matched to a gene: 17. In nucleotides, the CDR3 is TGTGCCAGCACCCCGGGCGGGAGGGCCAAGAGGGCCACCCAGTACTTC. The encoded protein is CASTPGGRAKRATQYF.

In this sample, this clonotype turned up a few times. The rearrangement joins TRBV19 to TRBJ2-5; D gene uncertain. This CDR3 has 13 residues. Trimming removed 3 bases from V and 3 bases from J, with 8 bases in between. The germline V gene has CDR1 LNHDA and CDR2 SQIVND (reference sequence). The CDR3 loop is CASSMLLEETQYF. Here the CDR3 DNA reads TGTGCCAGTAGTATGCTCCTAGAAGAGACCCAGTACTTC.

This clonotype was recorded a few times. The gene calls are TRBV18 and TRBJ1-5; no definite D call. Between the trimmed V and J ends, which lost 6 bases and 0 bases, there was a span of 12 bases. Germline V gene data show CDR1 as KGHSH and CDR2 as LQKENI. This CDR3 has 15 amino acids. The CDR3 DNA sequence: TGTGCCAGCTCCCCTTCCCCCTCTAGCAATCAGCCCCAGCATTTT. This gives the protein CASSPSPSSNQPQHF.

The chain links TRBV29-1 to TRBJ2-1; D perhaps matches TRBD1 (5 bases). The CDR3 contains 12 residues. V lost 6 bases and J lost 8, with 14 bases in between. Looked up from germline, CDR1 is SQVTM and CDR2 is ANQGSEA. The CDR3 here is CSVEKGWDEQFF. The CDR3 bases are TGCAGCGTGGAAAAGGGGTGGGATGAGCAGTTCTTC.

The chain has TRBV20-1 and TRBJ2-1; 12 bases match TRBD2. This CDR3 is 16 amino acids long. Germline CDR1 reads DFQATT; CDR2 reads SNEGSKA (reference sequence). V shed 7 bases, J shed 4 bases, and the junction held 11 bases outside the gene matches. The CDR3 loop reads CSVKLAGGRGYNEQFF. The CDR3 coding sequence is TGCAGTGTAAAACTAGCGGGAGGTAGAGGGTACAATGAGCAGTTCTTC.

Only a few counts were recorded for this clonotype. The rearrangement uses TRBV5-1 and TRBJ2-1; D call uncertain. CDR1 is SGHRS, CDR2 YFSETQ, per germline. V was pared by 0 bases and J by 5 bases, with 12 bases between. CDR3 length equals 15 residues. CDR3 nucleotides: TGCGCCAGCAGCTTGGAGGTTGACCGGCACAATGAGCAGTTCTTC. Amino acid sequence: CASSLEVDRHNEQFF.

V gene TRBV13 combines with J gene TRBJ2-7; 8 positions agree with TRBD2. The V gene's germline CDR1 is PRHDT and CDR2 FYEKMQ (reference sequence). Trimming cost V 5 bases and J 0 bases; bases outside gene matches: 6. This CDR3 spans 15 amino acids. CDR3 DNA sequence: TGTGCCAGCAGCCGAGCCGGGACTAGCTCCTACGAGCAGTACTTC. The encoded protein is CASSRAGTSSYEQYF.

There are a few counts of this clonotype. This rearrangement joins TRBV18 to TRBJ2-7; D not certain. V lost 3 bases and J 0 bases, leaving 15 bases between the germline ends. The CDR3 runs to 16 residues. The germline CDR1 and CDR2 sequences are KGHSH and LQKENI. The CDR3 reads CASSPRRWGDSYEQYF. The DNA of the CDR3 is TGTGCCAGCTCACCCCGGCGGTGGGGTGACTCCTACGAGCAGTACTTC.

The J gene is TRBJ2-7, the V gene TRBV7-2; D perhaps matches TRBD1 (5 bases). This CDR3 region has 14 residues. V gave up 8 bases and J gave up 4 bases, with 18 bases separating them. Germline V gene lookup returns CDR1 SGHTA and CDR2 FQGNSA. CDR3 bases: TGTGCCAGCCGTACGGGTGGGCAGGGTTACGAGCAGTACTTC. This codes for CASRTGGQGYEQYF.

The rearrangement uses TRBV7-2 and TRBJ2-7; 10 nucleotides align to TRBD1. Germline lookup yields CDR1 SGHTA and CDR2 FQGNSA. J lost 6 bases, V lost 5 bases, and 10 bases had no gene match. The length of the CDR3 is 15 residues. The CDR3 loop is CASSPNRDRGSEQYF. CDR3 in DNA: TGTGCCAGCAGCCCCAACCGGGACAGGGGCTCCGAGCAGTACTTC.

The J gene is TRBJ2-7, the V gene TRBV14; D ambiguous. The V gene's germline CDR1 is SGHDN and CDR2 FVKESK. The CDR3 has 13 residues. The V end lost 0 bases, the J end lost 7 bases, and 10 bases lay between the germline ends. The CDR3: CASSQDMDLEQYF. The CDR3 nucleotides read TGTGCCAGCAGCCAAGATATGGATCTAGAGCAGTACTTC.

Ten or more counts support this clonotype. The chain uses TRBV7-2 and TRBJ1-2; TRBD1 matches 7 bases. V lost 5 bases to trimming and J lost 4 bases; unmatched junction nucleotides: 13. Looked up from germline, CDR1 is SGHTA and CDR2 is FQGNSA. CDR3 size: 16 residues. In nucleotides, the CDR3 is TGTGCCAGCAGCCAGGGGGTTGGGGGCAGGGGCTATGGCTACACCTTC. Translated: CASSQGVGGRGYGYTF.

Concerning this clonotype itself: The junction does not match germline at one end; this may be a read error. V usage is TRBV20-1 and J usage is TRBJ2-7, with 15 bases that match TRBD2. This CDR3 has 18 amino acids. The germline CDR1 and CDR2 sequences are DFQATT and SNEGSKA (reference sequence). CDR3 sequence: CCAQDNSGTSGRIYEQYF. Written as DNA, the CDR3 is TGCTGTGCTCAGGACAATTCCGGGACTAGCGGGAGGATCTACGAGCAGTACTTC.

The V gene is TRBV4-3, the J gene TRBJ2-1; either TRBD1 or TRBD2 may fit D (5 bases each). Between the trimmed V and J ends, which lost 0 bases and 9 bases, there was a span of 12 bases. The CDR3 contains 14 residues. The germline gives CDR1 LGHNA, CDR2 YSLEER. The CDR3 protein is CASSQERGGVEQFF. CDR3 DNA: TGCGCCAGCAGCCAAGAGAGGGGTGGGGTTGAGCAGTTCTTC.

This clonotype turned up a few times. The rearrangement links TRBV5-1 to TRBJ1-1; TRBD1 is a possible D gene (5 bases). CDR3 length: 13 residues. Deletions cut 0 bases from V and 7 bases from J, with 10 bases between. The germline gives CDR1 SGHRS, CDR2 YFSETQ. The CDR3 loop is CASSLGGEGEAFF. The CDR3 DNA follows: TGCGCCAGCAGCTTGGGAGGGGAAGGTGAAGCTTTCTTT.

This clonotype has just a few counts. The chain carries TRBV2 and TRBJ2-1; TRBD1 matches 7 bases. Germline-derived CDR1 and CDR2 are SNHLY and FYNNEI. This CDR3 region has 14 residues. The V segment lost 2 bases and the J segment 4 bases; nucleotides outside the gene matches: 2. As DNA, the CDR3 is TGTGCCAGCAGTGAAAGGGGGCCTTACAATGAGCAGTTCTTC. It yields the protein CASSERGPYNEQFF.

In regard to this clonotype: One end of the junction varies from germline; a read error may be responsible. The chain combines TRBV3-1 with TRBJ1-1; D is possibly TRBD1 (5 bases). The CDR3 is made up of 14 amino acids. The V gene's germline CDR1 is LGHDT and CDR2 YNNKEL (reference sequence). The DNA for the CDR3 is TGTGCCAGCAGACAAGACGGACATTGGACTGAAGCTTTCTTT. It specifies CASRQDGHWTEAFF.

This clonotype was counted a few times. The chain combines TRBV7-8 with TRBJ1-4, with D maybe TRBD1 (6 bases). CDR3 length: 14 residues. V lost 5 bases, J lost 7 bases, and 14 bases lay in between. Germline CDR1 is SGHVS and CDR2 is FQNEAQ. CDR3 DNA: TGTGCCAGCAGCGATACAGGGAGGTCTGAAAAACTGTTTTTT. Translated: CASSDTGRSEKLFF.

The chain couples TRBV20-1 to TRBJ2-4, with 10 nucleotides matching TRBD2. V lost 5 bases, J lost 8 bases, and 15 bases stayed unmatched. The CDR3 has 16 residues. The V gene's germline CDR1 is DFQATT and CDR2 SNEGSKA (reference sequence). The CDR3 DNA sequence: TGCAGTGCTGGCTGGCCCCGGGTAGCGGGAGGCTACATTCAGTACTTC. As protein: CSAGWPRVAGGYIQYF.

CDR3 bases: TGTGCCATCAGTGAGTCGAGGGGGATAGGGAATGAAAAACTGTTTTTT. This gives the protein CAISESRGIGNEKLFF. The chain has TRBV10-3 and TRBJ1-4; perhaps TRBD1 as D (6 bases). V dropped 0 bases and J dropped 5 bases, with 13 bases sitting between them. CDR3 length: 16 amino acids. Germline loops: CDR1 ENHRY, CDR2 SYGVKD.

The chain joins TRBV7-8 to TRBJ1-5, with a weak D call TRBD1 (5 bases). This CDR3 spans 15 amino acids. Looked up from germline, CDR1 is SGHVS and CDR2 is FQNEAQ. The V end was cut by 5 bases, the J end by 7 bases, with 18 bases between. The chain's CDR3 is CASSEVRGSGQPQHF. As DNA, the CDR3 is TGTGCCAGCAGCGAAGTTAGGGGATCGGGGCAGCCCCAGCATTTT. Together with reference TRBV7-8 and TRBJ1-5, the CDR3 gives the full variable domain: GAGVSQSPRYKVAKRGQDVALRCDPISGHVSLFWYQQALGQGPEFLTYFQNEAQLDKSGLPSDRFFAERPEGSVSTLKIQRTQQEDSAVYLCASSEVRGSGQPQHFGDGTRLSIL.

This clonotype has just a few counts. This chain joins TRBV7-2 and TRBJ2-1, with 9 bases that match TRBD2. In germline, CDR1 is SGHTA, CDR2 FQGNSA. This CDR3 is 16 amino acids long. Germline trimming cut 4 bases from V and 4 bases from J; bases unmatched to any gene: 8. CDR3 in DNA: TGTGCCAGCAGCTACGCTAGCGGGACTTTTTACAATGAGCAGTTCTTC. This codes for CASSYASGTFYNEQFF.

CDR3: CASSIRLAGDNEQFF. DNA of the CDR3: TGTGCCAGCAGCATAAGACTAGCGGGGGACAATGAGCAGTTCTTC. The V call is TRBV7-8, the J call TRBJ2-1, with 12 positions matching TRBD2. After removal of 5 bases from V and 5 bases from J, the junction contained 4 bases not matched to a gene. CDR1 is SGHVS, CDR2 FQNEAQ, per germline. The CDR3 has 15 residues.

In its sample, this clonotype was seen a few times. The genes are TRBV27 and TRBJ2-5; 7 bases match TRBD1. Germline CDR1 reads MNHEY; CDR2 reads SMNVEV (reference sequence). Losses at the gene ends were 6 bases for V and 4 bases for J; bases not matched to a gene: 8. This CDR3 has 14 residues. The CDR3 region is CASSTDRKLETQYF. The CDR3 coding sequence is TGTGCCAGCAGCACGGACAGGAAGTTAGAGACCCAGTACTTC.

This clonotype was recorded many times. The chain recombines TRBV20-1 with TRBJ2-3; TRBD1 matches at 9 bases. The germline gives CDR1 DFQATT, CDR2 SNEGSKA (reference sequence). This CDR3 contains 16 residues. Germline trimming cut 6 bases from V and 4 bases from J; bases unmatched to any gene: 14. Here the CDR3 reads CSATGVDRGGSDTQYF. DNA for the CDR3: TGCAGTGCCACGGGGGTGGACAGGGGAGGATCAGATACGCAGTATTTT.